This paragraph covers one T cell receptor beta chain sequence. These data come from a study of blood T cell repertoires in COVID-19. CDR3 length equals 15 residues. Germline V gene lookup returns CDR1 LNHDA and CDR2 SQIVND (reference sequence). The junction had 9 bases not matched to a gene; V was cut back by 9 bases and J by 7 bases. Using immunoSEQ multiplex PCR, the repertoire was profiled, and TCRdb retains in-frame clones only, with some absent. The repertoire holds about 200,000 clones, with around 90% as singletons. The TCR comes from a man younger than 35 with active or convalescent COVID-19. Sequences were obtained from peripheral blood. The chain uses TRBV19 and TRBJ1-6; TRBD1 matches 10 bases. The CDR3 protein is CASTRDRGGNSPLHF. The CDR3 bases are TGTGCCAGCACCAGGGACAGGGGAGGGAATTCACCCCTCCACTTT.